These 8 T cell receptor beta chains share one sample of origin, sequenced in a study of blood T cell repertoires in COVID-19. Produced via immunoSEQ multiplex PCR; TCRdb's table is partial and in-frame only. The top ten hold 5.7% of the sample, which has around 250,000 clones, 65% to 85% seen once. The sequencing sample was made of peripheral blood. Receptors originate from an elderly man with acute or convalescent COVID-19.

V gene TRBV6-2 or TRBV6-3 combines with J gene TRBJ2-7, with 7 bases identical to TRBD1. Germline lookup yields CDR1 MNHEY and CDR2 SVGEGT. The junction had 5 bases not matched to a gene; V was cut back by 4 bases and J by 2 bases. This CDR3 spans 14 amino acids. CDR3 coding DNA: TGTGCCAGCAGTTCGAACAGGGGACCCTACGAGCAGTACTTC. This translates into CASSSNRGPYEQYF.

Only one count was recorded for this clone. The V call is TRBV28, the J call TRBJ1-6, with 8 bases aligning to TRBD1. Germline V gene sequence: CDR1 MDHEN, CDR2 SYDVKM. The CDR3 is 14 amino acids. V trimming: 8 bases; J trimming: 6 bases; junction bases outside the gene matches: 6. CDR3 loop: CASVNRGVNSPLHF. The CDR3 nucleotides read TGTGCCAGCGTCAACAGGGGGGTTAATTCACCCCTCCACTTT. Full variable domain (missing parts from reference TRBV28 and TRBJ1-6): DVKVTQSSRYLVKRTGEKVFLECVQDMDHENMFWYRQDPGLGLRLIYFSYDVKMKEKGDIPEGYSVSREKKERFSLILESASTNQTSMYLCASVNRGVNSPLHFGNGTRLTVT.

V is TRBV5-4 and J is TRBJ2-1, with 7 bases matching TRBD2. Germline values: CDR1 SGHNT, CDR2 YYREEE (reference sequence). This CDR3 comprises 17 residues. After removal of 0 bases from V and 4 bases from J, the junction contained 10 bases not matched to a gene. The chain's CDR3 is CASSLGSGGVRYNEQFF. Here the CDR3 DNA reads TGTGCCAGCAGCTTGGGGAGTGGGGGGGTAAGGTACAATGAGCAGTTCTTC.

The chain is built from TRBV2 and TRBJ1-4, with D possibly being TRBD1 (6 bases). Looked up from germline, CDR1 is SNHLY and CDR2 is FYNNEI. This CDR3 is built from 14 residues. Trimming left V 6 bases short and J 13 bases short, with 21 bases between. CDR3 sequence: CASSGVIPLGGLFF. The CDR3 region has the DNA TGTGCCAGCAGCGGGGTGATCCCCCTAGGGGGACTGTTTTTT.

Worth noting for this clone: The same CDR3 is also encoded by other DNA sequences in this sample. The chain couples TRBV27 to TRBJ2-3, with 11 bases that match TRBD2. The junction had 3 bases not matched to a gene; V was cut back by 6 bases and J by 4 bases. Germline CDR1 MNHEY, CDR2 SMNVEV (reference sequence). CDR3 size: 14 residues. The DNA of the CDR3 is TGTGCCAGCAGATTAGCGGGGGGGCCAGATACGCAGTATTTT. Its translation: CASRLAGGPDTQYF.

The gene calls are TRBV5-1 and TRBJ2-2; D is possibly TRBD1 (6 bases). V lost 4 bases and J 8 bases, leaving 15 bases between the germline ends. The CDR3 is 14 amino acids. Germline CDR1 and CDR2: SGHRS and YFSETQ. The CDR3 loop reads CASSLGQPSGELFF. The CDR3 DNA is TGCGCCAGCAGCCTGGGACAACCCTCGGGGGAGCTGTTTTTT.

J is TRBJ2-5 and V is TRBV6-5; 12 nucleotides match TRBD1. V shed 7 bases, J shed 5 bases, and the junction held 5 bases outside the gene matches. Germline V gives CDR1 MNHEY, CDR2 SVGAGI. There are 14 residues in the CDR3. The CDR3 DNA follows: TGTGCCAGCACCTCGGGACAGGGGGCCGAGACCCAGTACTTC. Translated: CASTSGQGAETQYF.

Only one count was recorded for this clone. The V and J genes are TRBV6-1 and TRBJ2-3; D gene ambiguous. The length of the CDR3 is 13 residues. V was shortened by 1 base and J by 6 bases, with 8 bases between the two germline ends. The germline V gene has CDR1 MNHNS and CDR2 SASEGT. CDR3 sequence reads: CASSEVYIDTQYF. The CDR3, as DNA: TGTGCCAGCAGTGAAGTTTATATCGATACGCAGTATTTT.